This T cell receptor (beta chain) was sequenced in a study of blood T cells in healthy people across ages. General study findings and limits: The long-lived group displayed more naive CD4+ cells, plus higher diversity, than the aged donors did.

Through a sample-barcoded 5' primer and a J-beta primer mix, a second PCR was run for roughly 6 to 11 cycles. TCRdb recomputed calls from the 5' RACE reads with MiXCR, one row per CDR3 protein. The data show 980,000 or so distinct CDR3 sequences, about 48% seen once. A minimum of 6 micrograms of total RNA was extracted per sample. This CDR3 has 13 amino acids. Looked up from germline, CDR1 is LNHDA and CDR2 is SQIVND (reference sequence). Regarding this clonotype: As yet, its antigen is unknown.

The receptor's source is a man between 25 and 39 years old in good health. Source material: blood. The chain links TRBV19 to TRBJ2-5; no clear D gene. Near its end, the DNA agrees better with TRBJ2-7, so the J call may be wrong. CDR3 DNA sequence: TGTGCCAGCCGCGGTGGGAAGGGAAACGAGCAGTACTTC. This sequence encodes CASRGGKGNEQYF.